This passage covers 29 T cell receptor beta chains from one sample sequenced in a study of T cells in localized non-small cell lung cancer. TCRdb's table, derived via immunoSEQ multiplex PCR, lists solely in-frame clones and lacks some. In the table there are under 70,000 clones, roughly 88% of which are singletons. The specimen comprised peripheral blood, sampled before any cancer treatment. All receptors derive from a woman aged 35 to 70 with stage I lung adenocarcinoma.

The gene calls are TRBV19 and TRBJ2-7; 7 bases map to TRBD1. After removal of 6 bases from V and 0 bases from J, the junction contained 11 bases not matched to a gene. The germline CDR1 and CDR2 sequences are LNHDA and SQIVND (reference sequence). The CDR3 extends over 16 amino acids. The CDR3 nucleotides read TGTGCCAGTAGAAGGGACAGCATCACCAGCTCCTACGAGCAGTACTTC. Translation gives CASRRDSITSSYEQYF.

The gene calls are TRBV11-1 and TRBJ2-1; no firm D call. The length of the CDR3 is 15 residues. Trimming removed 5 bases from V and 3 bases from J, with 14 bases in between. Germline-derived CDR1 and CDR2 are SGHAT and FQDESV (reference sequence). The CDR3 sequence is CASSPQELSYNEQFF. The CDR3 region has the DNA TGTGCCAGCAGCCCGCAGGAGTTAAGCTACAATGAGCAGTTCTTC. The full variable domain, its missing parts supplied by reference TRBV11-1 and TRBJ2-1, is EAEVAQSPRYKITEKSQAVAFWCDPISGHATLYWYRQILGQGPELLVQFQDESVVDDSQLPKDRFSAERLKGVDSTLKIQPAELGDSAMYLCASSPQELSYNEQFFGPGTRLTVL.

J is TRBJ2-2 and V is TRBV10-2, with a tentative D call TRBD2 (6 bases). V shed 4 bases and J shed 3 bases, with 9 bases lying between them. The CDR3 is 14 amino acids. Germline CDR1 is WSHSY and CDR2 is SAAADI. CDR3 DNA sequence: TGCGCCAGCAGTGGGCGGGGATACACCGGGGAGCTGTTTTTT. Translation gives CASSGRGYTGELFF.

CDR3 region: CASSVNWDSSNSPLHF. The CDR3 bases are TGTGCCAGCAGCGTAAACTGGGACAGTAGTAATTCACCCCTCCACTTT. The genes are TRBV9 and TRBJ1-6; 7 bases map to TRBD1. The CDR3 is 16 residues long. J gave up 6 bases and V 1 base, and 7 bases lay outside the gene matches. CDR1 and CDR2 (germline): SGDLS, YYNGEE.

J is TRBJ1-6 and V is TRBV7-8, with 9 bases aligning to TRBD1. J was trimmed by 6 bases and V by 3 bases; bases with no gene match: 3. Germline lookup yields CDR1 SGHVS and CDR2 FQNEAQ. The CDR3 has 15 residues. CDR3 DNA sequence: TGTGCCAGCAGCTTCTCGGGACAGGGTAATTCACCCCTCCACTTT. As protein: CASSFSGQGNSPLHF. The entire variable domain, with the rest obtained from reference TRBV7-8 and TRBJ1-6, is as follows: GAGVSQSPRYKVAKRGQDVALRCDPISGHVSLFWYQQALGQGPEFLTYFQNEAQLDKSGLPSDRFFAERPEGSVSTLKIQRTQQEDSAVYLCASSFSGQGNSPLHFGNGTRLTVT.

This clone appeared once. V and J are TRBV11-2 and TRBJ1-4; no clear D gene. The germline V and J ends were trimmed by 1 base and 5 bases, with 5 bases remaining between them. Germline V gene sequence: CDR1 SGHAT, CDR2 FQNNGV. The CDR3 length is 13 residues. CDR3 residues: CASSLGLNEKLFF. In DNA, the CDR3 is TGTGCCAGCAGCTTAGGTCTCAATGAAAAACTGTTTTTT.

This chain joins TRBV9 and TRBJ2-7; D is undetermined. Germline V gene lookup returns CDR1 SGDLS and CDR2 YYNGEE. The CDR3 is 13 residues long. V dropped 0 bases and J dropped 0 bases, with 4 bases sitting between them. CDR3 in DNA: TGTGCCAGCAGCGTAGGGATCTCCTACGAGCAGTACTTC. It encodes CASSVGISYEQYF.

The V call is TRBV29-1, the J call TRBJ1-4, with D tentatively TRBD1 (5 bases). The CDR3 runs to 13 residues. The germline CDR1 and CDR2 sequences are SQVTM and ANQGSEA. V lost 7 bases and J lost 5, with 14 bases in between. The DNA for the CDR3 is TGCAGCGGACTGGGTAGGGGAAATGAAAAACTGTTTTTT. This encodes CSGLGRGNEKLFF.

The gene calls are TRBV9 and TRBJ2-3; either TRBD1 or TRBD2 may supply D (6 bases each). There are 15 residues in the CDR3. CDR1 and CDR2 (germline): SGDLS, YYNGEE. Trimming left V 1 base short and J 3 bases short, with 12 bases between. The CDR3 sequence is CASSVKGGRTDTQYF. In DNA form, the CDR3 reads TGTGCCAGCAGCGTAAAGGGGGGTCGGACAGATACGCAGTATTTT. Complete variable domain (other parts from reference TRBV9 and TRBJ2-3): DSGVTQTPKHLITATGQRVTLRCSPRSGDLSVYWYQQSLDQGLQFLIQYYNGEERAKGNILERFSAQQFPDLHSELNLSSLELGDSALYFCASSVKGGRTDTQYFGPGTRLTVL.

The CDR3 DNA follows: TGTGCCAGCAGCCCCCGACAGGGGGTAAATGAGCAGTTCTTC. Translating it yields CASSPRQGVNEQFF. The rearrangement joins TRBV9 to TRBJ2-1; 9 bases are shared with TRBD1. Germline V CDR1 and CDR2: SGDLS, YYNGEE. The CDR3 length is 14 residues. The V gene end was trimmed by 4 bases and the J gene end by 7 bases; junction bases not matched to a gene: 6.

The rearrangement uses TRBV5-3 and TRBJ1-5; the D is unclear. TRBV5-3 is an ORF; its function is uncertain. V dropped 4 bases and J dropped 1 base, with 9 bases sitting between them. The CDR3 consists of 14 residues. CDR3 protein: CARSKSRSNQPQHF. CDR3 DNA: TGTGCCAGAAGCAAGTCGCGAAGCAATCAGCCCCAGCATTTT.

The CDR3 DNA reads as TGTGCCAGCAGCTTAACCAACGACCCATCGGGGACCCAGTACTTC. It translates to CASSLTNDPSGTQYF. V usage is TRBV7-9 and J usage is TRBJ2-5; D unclear. This CDR3 is 15 amino acids long. Germline CDR1 reads SEHNR; CDR2 reads FQNEAQ (reference sequence). Trimming cost V 2 bases and J 7 bases, with 17 bases left between them.

The rearrangement uses TRBV6-6 and TRBJ1-6; the D gene is possibly TRBD1 (5 bases). Trimming pared 10 bases from V and 10 bases from J, leaving 14 bases between. Germline CDR1 is MNHNY and CDR2 is SVGAGI (reference sequence). The CDR3 runs to 12 residues. CDR3 sequence reads: CATGDPRSPLHF. The CDR3 DNA reads as TGTGCCACGGGGGATCCCCGATCACCCCTCCACTTT.

The rearrangement joins TRBV27 to TRBJ2-1; D uncertain. Trimming left V 5 bases short and J 0 bases short, with 11 bases between. CDR3 length equals 15 residues. Looked up from germline, CDR1 is MNHEY and CDR2 is SMNVEV (reference sequence). Here the CDR3 reads CASSTPSLSYNEQFF. The CDR3 bases are TGTGCCAGCAGTACCCCCAGTCTCTCCTACAATGAGCAGTTCTTC.

This rearrangement joins TRBV28 to TRBJ2-3; D is possibly TRBD1 (5 bases). The V gene's germline CDR1 is MDHEN and CDR2 SYDVKM. V was trimmed by 2 bases and J by 2 bases, leaving 8 bases between them. The CDR3 is 14 amino acids. The CDR3 reads CASSLRQFTDTQYF. For the CDR3, the DNA is TGTGCCAGCAGTTTAAGACAGTTCACAGATACGCAGTATTTT.

This clone has more than one count but fewer than ten. The genes are TRBV28 and TRBJ1-3, with D uncertain. Germline values: CDR1 MDHEN, CDR2 SYDVKM. V gave up 3 bases and J gave up 4 bases, with 16 bases separating them. CDR3 size: 16 residues. The CDR3 here is CASSFHLGRRGNTIYF. The CDR3 coding sequence is TGTGCCAGCAGTTTTCACCTGGGGAGACGAGGAAACACCATATATTTT.

There are a few counts of this clone. The DNA for the CDR3 is TGTGCCAGCAGCCCAGGGACAGGATACTACGAGCAGTACTTC. Its translation: CASSPGTGYYEQYF. The gene calls are TRBV7-6 and TRBJ2-7; 8 positions match TRBD1. The V segment lost 5 bases and the J segment 3 bases; nucleotides outside the gene matches: 6. Germline loops: CDR1 SGHVS, CDR2 FNYEAQ. CDR3 size: 14 residues. Full variable domain (remainder filled in from reference TRBV7-6 and TRBJ2-7): GAGVSQSPRYKVTKRGQDVALRCDPISGHVSLYWYRQALGQGPEFLTYFNYEAQQDKSGLPNDRFSAERPEGSISTLTIQRTEQRDSAMYRCASSPGTGYYEQYFGPGTRLTVT.

The chain employs TRBV9 and TRBJ2-5, with 16 nucleotides matching TRBD2. Germline assignment: CDR1 SGDLS and CDR2 YYNGEE. CDR3 length: 17 residues. Trimming took 3 bases from V and 2 from J; bases not matched to a gene: 4. This CDR3 is CASSDWGLAGGQETQYF. The CDR3, as DNA: TGTGCCAGCAGCGATTGGGGACTAGCGGGGGGGCAAGAGACCCAGTACTTC.

This clone appeared a few times. The V gene is TRBV30, the J gene TRBJ1-2; 9 bases line up with TRBD1. This CDR3 is built from 14 residues. Germline loops: CDR1 GTSNPN, CDR2 SVGIG (reference sequence). The V gene end was trimmed by 7 bases and the J gene end by 0 bases; junction bases not matched to a gene: 6. CDR3 in amino acids: CAYGQGITNYGYTF. The CDR3 region has the DNA TGTGCCTACGGACAGGGGATAACTAACTATGGCTACACCTTC.

This chain links TRBV15 with TRBJ2-7, with 11 positions matching TRBD1. This CDR3 has 16 amino acids. With V trimmed by 0 bases and J by 6 bases, 7 bases remained unmatched. Germline values: CDR1 LNHNV, CDR2 YYDKDF (reference sequence). CDR3 bases: TGTGCCACCAGCAGAGAGAGGGGGACAGGGGGTACCGAGCAGTACTTC. This gives the protein CATSRERGTGGTEQYF.

CDR3 DNA sequence: TGCGCCAGCAGCTCCAATACCGCCCCTAGGACAGGCAATTCACCCCTCCACTTT. As protein: CASSSNTAPRTGNSPLHF. This chain uses TRBV5-1 with TRBJ1-6; TRBD1 matches 7 bases. V gave up 3 bases and J gave up 7 bases; unmatched junction bases: 16. CDR1 is SGHRS and CDR2 is YFSETQ in the germline V gene. The CDR3 covers 18 residues.

The chain carries TRBV25-1 and TRBJ2-3; 7 bases line up with TRBD2. The CDR3 is 14 residues long. J was trimmed by 3 bases and V by 2 bases; bases with no gene match: 2. Germline V gene data show CDR1 as MGHDK and CDR2 as SYGVNS. The CDR3 DNA reads TGTGCCAGCAGTGAAGACGGGGGGACAGATACGCAGTATTTT. It translates to CASSEDGGTDTQYF.

This sequence joins TRBV7-6 and TRBJ1-3; possible D gene TRBD1, 5 bases. Trimming shortened V by 4 bases and J by 0 bases, and 10 bases separated the two germline ends. Germline-derived CDR1 and CDR2 are SGHVS and FNYEAQ. The CDR3 extends over 15 amino acids. The CDR3 DNA reads as TGTGCCAGCAGCTCCGGGACCGGCTCTGGAAACACCATATATTTT. This translates into CASSSGTGSGNTIYF. Drawing the rest from reference TRBV7-6 and TRBJ1-3, the complete variable domain is GAGVSQSPRYKVTKRGQDVALRCDPISGHVSLYWYRQALGQGPEFLTYFNYEAQQDKSGLPNDRFSAERPEGSISTLTIQRTEQRDSAMYRCASSSGTGSGNTIYFGEGSWLTVV.

The gene calls are TRBV4-3 and TRBJ2-3; 7 positions agree with TRBD2. Germline V gene data show CDR1 as LGHNA and CDR2 as YSLEER. The CDR3 loop spans 15 amino acids. V shed 0 bases and J 4 bases; nucleotides not matched to a gene: 4. CDR3 sequence: CASSQDGAGPDTQYF. CDR3 sequence (DNA): TGCGCCAGCAGCCAAGATGGAGCGGGACCAGATACGCAGTATTTT.

The chain has TRBV27 and TRBJ1-3, with D uncertain. V was pared by 3 bases and J by 11 bases, with 8 bases between. Germline V gene sequence: CDR1 MNHEY, CDR2 SMNVEV (reference sequence). The CDR3 is 11 residues long. The CDR3 loop is CASSFLRAIYF. CDR3 nucleotide sequence: TGTGCCAGCAGTTTCCTTAGGGCCATATATTTT.

J is TRBJ1-4 and V is TRBV6-5, with D perhaps matching TRBD1 (5 bases). CDR3 length: 16 amino acids. Trimming removed 1 base at V and 5 bases at J, with 14 bases between. Germline V lookup: CDR1 MNHEY, CDR2 SVGAGI. The CDR3 nucleotides are TGTGCCAGCAGTTACTGGGCGGCAGGGCCGAATGAAAAACTGTTTTTT. Protein sequence: CASSYWAAGPNEKLFF.

The V gene is TRBV4-3, the J gene TRBJ2-1; 11 nucleotides line up with TRBD2. Germline CDR1 reads LGHNA; CDR2 reads YSLEER. Unmatched junction bases numbered 5, after V lost 1 base and J lost 0 bases. The length of the CDR3 is 18 residues. CDR3 amino acids: CASSQGTSGFSSYNEQFF. In DNA form, the CDR3 reads TGCGCCAGCAGCCAAGGGACTAGCGGGTTTAGCTCCTACAATGAGCAGTTCTTC.

In its sample, this clone was seen once. J is TRBJ2-3 and V is TRBV18; 7 nucleotides match TRBD2. This CDR3 spans 15 amino acids. The J segment lost 2 bases and the V segment lost 6 bases, leaving 8 bases of the junction unmatched. The germline V gene encodes CDR1 KGHSH and CDR2 LQKENI. The CDR3 is CASSTTAGDTDTQYF. The CDR3 DNA is TGTGCCAGCTCCACGACTGCGGGGGACACAGATACGCAGTATTTT.

The V call is TRBV5-1, the J call TRBJ2-1; 10 bases map to TRBD2. V was pared by 4 bases and J by 4 bases, with 8 bases of the junction left unmatched. Germline V gene data show CDR1 as SGHRS and CDR2 as YFSETQ. The CDR3 is 16 amino acids. CDR3 DNA sequence: TGCGCCAGCAGCGCAGTAGCGGGGGGAATTTACAATGAGCAGTTCTTC. It encodes CASSAVAGGIYNEQFF.